Following are 19 T cell receptor beta chains from one sample sequenced in a study of shared T cell receptors in the human thymus (dated by TCRdb to the early 2020s). The method behind the library was the immunoSEQ multiplex PCR assay. Imported from immuneACCESS, the table was reduced by TCRdb to in-frame sequences with V and J called. These copies leave out some clones; in studies compared against another copy, an unresolved V gene accounts for under half, and the cause of the remainder is not known. For this sample the table gives 500,000 to 750,000 clones, of which roughly 88% were detected only once. Roughly 0.0097% of the sample goes to the ten largest clones. The same specimen was also included in a second study, on human thymus T cells.

The sequencing input was thymocytes. The receptor source for this set is a boy under two years old with a congenital heart defect. Donor details come from another sample of the same person, matched by shared clones.

The rearrangement links TRBV28 to TRBJ2-2, with 8 bases lining up with TRBD2. J gave up 5 bases and V 6 bases, and 8 bases lay outside the gene matches. Looked up from germline, CDR1 is MDHEN and CDR2 is SYDVKM. There are 15 residues in the CDR3. In DNA, the CDR3 is TGTGCCAGCAGGCCGGGACTAGGGTGGACCGGGGAGCTGTTTTTT. Amino acids: CASRPGLGWTGELFF.

This chain links TRBV4-3 with TRBJ2-2; possible D gene TRBD2, 6 bases. Germline-derived CDR1 and CDR2 are LGHNA and YSLEER. V lost 4 bases, J lost 5 bases, and 11 bases lay in between. This CDR3 contains 14 residues. The CDR3 region is CASSRRLETGELFF. The CDR3, as DNA: TGCGCCAGCAGCCGCAGACTAGAGACCGGGGAGCTGTTTTTT.

This clone has only one observation. This specimen includes other DNA sequences encoding the same CDR3. The chain carries TRBV5-1 and TRBJ2-3, with D perhaps matching TRBD2 (6 bases). This CDR3 has 15 amino acids. V was cut by 2 bases and J by 0 bases, with 10 bases left in between. From germline, CDR1 is SGHRS and CDR2 YFSETQ. The CDR3 bases are TGCGCCAGCAGCTTAACAAGCGGGAGCACAGATACGCAGTATTTT. The encoded protein is CASSLTSGSTDTQYF. Variable domain in full (rest from reference TRBV5-1 and TRBJ2-3): KAGVTQTPRYLIKTRGQQVTLSCSPISGHRSVSWYQQTPGQGLQFLFEYFSETQRNKGNFPGRFSGRQFSNSRSEMNVSTLELGDSALYLCASSLTSGSTDTQYFGPGTRLTVL.

This clone was detected once. This rearrangement joins TRBV29-1 to TRBJ1-4; D is ambiguous. Looked up from germline, CDR1 is SQVTM and CDR2 is ANQGSEA. This CDR3 is 11 amino acids long. The CDR3 region has the DNA TGCAGTGGCCGAACTAATGAAAAACTGTTTTTT. Its protein product is CSGRTNEKLFF. Supplemented by reference TRBV29-1 and TRBJ1-4, the full variable domain reads SAVISQKPSRDICQRGTSLTIQCQVDSQVTMMFWYRQQPGQSLTLIATANQGSEATYESGFVIDKFPISRPNLTFSTLTVSNMSPEDSSIYLCSGRTNEKLFFGSGTQLSVL.

This chain uses TRBV9 with TRBJ2-1; 8 bases map to TRBD2. This CDR3 region has 16 residues. CDR1 is SGDLS, CDR2 YYNGEE, per germline. Losses at the gene ends were 2 bases for V and 4 bases for J; bases not matched to a gene: 8. CDR3 sequence: CASSVKAGVLYNEQFF. CDR3 nucleotide sequence: TGTGCCAGCAGCGTGAAAGCGGGAGTATTATACAATGAGCAGTTCTTC.

This chain connects TRBV5-6 to TRBJ2-3; D unresolved. Trimming removed 4 bases from V and 3 bases from J, with 6 bases in between. This CDR3 region has 12 residues. Germline V gene lookup returns CDR1 SGHDT and CDR2 YYEEEE. Here the CDR3 DNA reads TGTGCCAGCAGCCTCCAGACAGATACGCAGTATTTT. The encoded protein is CASSLQTDTQYF.

The chain joins TRBV23-1 to TRBJ1-4; D may be TRBD1 (6 bases). TRBV23-1 carries the ORF label, with uncertain function. The CDR3 length is 12 residues. Trimming pared 8 bases from V and 10 bases from J, leaving 14 bases between. The DNA for the CDR3 is TGCGCCAGCGAAAAACTAGGGGGAAAACTGTTTTTT. Translating it yields CASEKLGGKLFF.

V usage is TRBV25-1 and J usage is TRBJ2-3; TRBD2 matches at 13 bases. This CDR3 is built from 16 residues. The J segment lost 2 bases and the V segment lost 5 bases, leaving 4 bases of the junction unmatched. Germline V gene sequence: CDR1 MGHDK, CDR2 SYGVNS. The CDR3 region is CASSTTSGRTTDTQYF. The CDR3 DNA follows: TGTGCCAGCAGTACGACTAGCGGGAGGACCACAGATACGCAGTATTTT.

The V call is TRBV14, the J call TRBJ1-1; D not certain. The V end lost 6 bases, the J end lost 11 bases, and 22 bases lay between the germline ends. This CDR3 is built from 14 residues. Germline CDR1 is SGHDN and CDR2 is FVKESK. The CDR3 DNA follows: TGTGCCAGCAGTCCTCGTACCTTTCCCCTGGGCGCTTTCTTT. It yields the protein CASSPRTFPLGAFF.

This rearrangement joins TRBV29-1 to TRBJ2-1; TRBD1 matches at 9 bases. In germline, CDR1 is SQVTM, CDR2 ANQGSEA. V was pared by 7 bases and J by 6 bases, with 7 bases of the junction left unmatched. The CDR3 runs 13 residues. The CDR3, as DNA: TGCAGCGAGGAGGGACAGGGTCCCAATGAGCAGTTCTTC. It is translated as CSEEGQGPNEQFF.

This chain links TRBV6-1 with TRBJ2-3, with a possible D match to TRBD2 (5 bases). CDR1 MNHNS and CDR2 SASEGT come from the germline V gene. This CDR3 contains 13 residues. V was cut by 6 bases and J by 5 bases, with 12 bases left in between. The CDR3 DNA is TGTGCCAGCAGAGGGCTAGCTGGAGATACGCAGTATTTT. Translating it yields CASRGLAGDTQYF.

This rearrangement joins TRBV2 to TRBJ2-1; 16 bases line up with TRBD2. The length of the CDR3 is 22 residues. V gave up 0 bases and J gave up 1 base; unmatched junction bases: 12. CDR1 is SNHLY, CDR2 FYNNEI, per germline. The CDR3 reads CASSEAYSGLAGGPGSYNEQFF. CDR3 coding DNA: TGTGCCAGCAGTGAAGCCTATTCGGGACTAGCGGGAGGGCCCGGATCCTACAATGAGCAGTTCTTC. Full variable domain (remainder filled in from reference TRBV2 and TRBJ2-1): EPEVTQTPSHQVTQMGQEVILRCVPISNHLYFYWYRQILGQKVEFLVSFYNNEISEKSEIFDDQFSVERPDGSNFTLKIRSTKLEDSAMYFCASSEAYSGLAGGPGSYNEQFFGPGTRLTVL.

This clone was found once. This chain connects TRBV5-1 to TRBJ2-3; D is perhaps TRBD2 (5 bases). The CDR3 is 17 amino acids. Trimming removed 2 bases from V and 3 bases from J, with 19 bases in between. Germline CDR1 and CDR2: SGHRS and YFSETQ. The DNA for the CDR3 is TGCGCCAGCAGCTTCCACCCATGGGGAGTTTCGACAGATACGCAGTATTTT. Protein product: CASSFHPWGVSTDTQYF.

V usage is TRBV15 and J usage is TRBJ1-4; D is ambiguous. Germline-derived CDR1 and CDR2 are LNHNV and YYDKDF (reference sequence). V was shortened by 5 bases and J by 6 bases, with 22 bases between the two germline ends. This CDR3 is built from 17 residues. CDR3 residues: CATSGRKRRRDDEKLFF. The CDR3, as DNA: TGTGCCACCAGCGGTCGGAAACGGAGGAGGGATGATGAAAAACTGTTTTTT.

The chain links TRBV13 to TRBJ2-2, with D unresolved. The CDR3 has 12 amino acids. Trimming cost V 5 bases and J 3 bases, with 4 bases left between them. The germline V gene has CDR1 PRHDT and CDR2 FYEKMQ (reference sequence). The CDR3 DNA follows: TGTGCCAGCAGCCCTCACACCGGGGAGCTGTTTTTT. Translating gives CASSPHTGELFF.

This chain connects TRBV4-1 to TRBJ2-1; TRBD2 matches 12 bases. Losses at the gene ends were 4 bases for V and 6 bases for J; bases not matched to a gene: 1. The CDR3 is 14 amino acids. The germline CDR1 and CDR2 sequences are MGHRA and YSYEKL. This CDR3 is CASSPGLAGNEQFF. The DNA for the CDR3 is TGCGCCAGCAGCCCGGGACTAGCGGGCAATGAGCAGTTCTTC.

The chain has TRBV18 and TRBJ2-5, with D possibly matching TRBD2 (5 bases). The CDR3 length is 21 residues. The V gene's germline CDR1 is KGHSH and CDR2 LQKENI. V lost 0 bases, J lost 1 base, and 27 bases lay in between. Here the CDR3 DNA reads TGTGCCAGCTCACCACCGGGCGGCGGTATAACGGGGATCCAACCCCAAGAGACCCAGTACTTC. Its translation is CASSPPGGGITGIQPQETQYF.

This clone was counted a single time. This chain links TRBV27 with TRBJ2-1; 8 bases fit TRBD2. After removal of 3 bases from V and 0 bases from J, the junction contained 13 bases not matched to a gene. The CDR3 contains 19 residues. Per germline, CDR1 MNHEY and CDR2 SMNVEV (reference sequence). CDR3 nucleotide sequence: TGTGCCAGCAGTTTGAAGTCCGGGACTAGGGGGAGCTCCTACAATGAGCAGTTCTTC. Amino acid sequence: CASSLKSGTRGSSYNEQFF.

J is TRBJ2-1 and V is TRBV6-6, with TRBD1 identical over 8 bases. The germline V gene encodes CDR1 MNHNY and CDR2 SVGAGI (reference sequence). The CDR3 contains 16 residues. V shed 2 bases and J 3 bases; nucleotides not matched to a gene: 6. CDR3 amino acids: CASSYPRGPRYNEQFF. The CDR3 bases are TGTGCCAGCAGTTACCCCAGGGGGCCGCGCTACAATGAGCAGTTCTTC.